What follows are 4 T cell receptor beta chains derived from one specimen sequenced in a study of shared clonotypes between healthy human individuals. As defined, naive CD8 cells were CD45RO-negative and positively selected for CCR7, with terminally differentiated effector memory CD45RA+ cells excluded. Method: immunoSEQ multiplex PCR; TCRdb's copy keeps in-frame clones and lacks some. The sample contains about 1,900,000 clones, about 95% of which appear only once. Sequenced: naive CD8+ T cells sorted from blood. These receptors all stem from a young man in good health.

Written as DNA, the CDR3 is TGCGCCAGCAGCCAAGAAGGTCTGGACAGGGGCGCTAGCTATGGCTACACCTTC. Its protein is CASSQEGLDRGASYGYTF. The chain joins TRBV4-1 to TRBJ1-2; 9 nucleotides align to TRBD1. The V gene's germline CDR1 is MGHRA and CDR2 YSYEKL. V shed 0 bases, J shed 4 bases, and the junction held 12 bases outside the gene matches. This CDR3 region has 18 residues.

A remark on this clone: This sample includes further DNA sequences coding for the same CDR3. The chain joins TRBV5-4 to TRBJ2-5; D may be TRBD2 (5 bases). V was cut by 1 base and J by 2 bases, with 6 bases left in between. The CDR3 runs 13 residues. CDR1 and CDR2 (germline): SGHNT, YYREEE (reference sequence). Written as DNA, the CDR3 is TGTGCCAGCAGCTTGCGAGGGCAAGAGACCCAGTACTTC. This sequence encodes CASSLRGQETQYF.

CDR3 sequence: CASSAGRELFF. The CDR3 bases are TGTGCCAGCAGCGCTGGGAGGGAACTGTTTTTT. The gene calls are TRBV9 and TRBJ1-4; D remains unclear. Trimming left V 3 bases short and J 12 bases short, with 9 bases between. In germline, CDR1 is SGDLS, CDR2 YYNGEE. This CDR3 contains 11 residues.

The chain carries TRBV4-3 and TRBJ2-1, with a possible D match to TRBD2 (6 bases). The CDR3 runs to 18 residues. The ends were cut back, 0 bases at V and 0 bases at J, with 15 bases in the middle. Germline CDR1 and CDR2: LGHNA and YSLEER. CDR3 sequence reads: CASSQDRLGGVSYNEQFF. DNA for the CDR3: TGCGCCAGCAGCCAAGATAGGCTTGGAGGGGTCTCCTACAATGAGCAGTTCTTC.